This is a list of T cell receptor beta chains from one sample in a study of T cell changes during pregnancy in multiple sclerosis. Generated by immunoSEQ multiplex PCR, the TCRdb table keeps only in-frame clones and is missing some. The data contain 40,000 to 55,000 clones, roughly 87% of them singletons. Sequencing was performed on CD4+ T cells from peripheral blood mononuclear cells, taken after pregnancy. All receptors derive from a female donor with multiple sclerosis, enrolled in a pregnancy study. The CDR3 runs from the conserved cysteine through the conserved F or W. Fields, in order: J gene, clone size, D gene, V gene, CDR3 DNA, CDR3 protein. The D gene is left open where the match is weak. Size is stated for part of the rows, as once, few or many counts, or as a class when the clone is expanded.

J gene: TRBJ2-7
clone size: -
D gene: TRBD2
V gene: TRBV7-3
CDR3 DNA: TGTGCCAGCAGCACCGGGACTAACTACGAGCAGTACTTC
CDR3 protein: CASSTGTNYEQYF

J gene: TRBJ2-2
clone size: -
D gene: -
V gene: TRBV5-4
CDR3 DNA: TGTGCCAGCAGCTTCGACGGGAGAAACACCGGGGAGCTGTTTTTT
CDR3 protein: CASSFDGRNTGELFF

J gene: TRBJ1-1
clone size: -
D gene: -
V gene: TRBV19
CDR3 DNA: TGTGCCAGTAGTTCCCAGGGTAAAGACACTGAAGCTTTCTTT
CDR3 protein: CASSSQGKDTEAFF

J gene: TRBJ2-1
clone size: -
D gene: TRBD1
V gene: TRBV19
CDR3 DNA: TGTGCCAGTAGTACCTACAGGGGCACCTACAATGAGCAGTTCTTC
CDR3 protein: CASSTYRGTYNEQFF

J gene: TRBJ1-5
clone size: once
D gene: -
V gene: TRBV2
CDR3 DNA: TGTGCCAGCGCTACTACGGGTGGCAATCAGCCCCAGCATTTT
CDR3 protein: CASATTGGNQPQHF

J gene: TRBJ2-1
clone size: -
D gene: TRBD2
V gene: TRBV4-1
CDR3 DNA: TGCGCCAGCAGCCAAGATACGGGAACGGGAGGGTTCGGTATACGCGATGAGCAGTTCTTC
CDR3 protein: CASSQDTGTGGFGIRDEQFF

J gene: TRBJ2-6
clone size: -
D gene: -
V gene: TRBV4-1
CDR3 DNA: TGCGCCAGCAGCCAAGATGGGAGACAGGCTGGGGCCAACGTCCTGACTTTC
CDR3 protein: CASSQDGRQAGANVLTF

J gene: TRBJ1-2
clone size: -
D gene: -
V gene: TRBV5-1
CDR3 DNA: TGCGCCAGCACCCTAGGACAGCCTAACTATGGCTACACCTTC
CDR3 protein: CASTLGQPNYGYTF

J gene: TRBJ2-1
clone size: -
D gene: -
V gene: TRBV11-2
CDR3 DNA: TGTGCCAGCAGCACCAATCAGGGTCTCGATGAGCAGTTCTTC
CDR3 protein: CASSTNQGLDEQFF

J gene: TRBJ1-5
clone size: -
D gene: -
V gene: TRBV6-6
CDR3 DNA: TGTGCCAGCAGTTGGGGGGGGCTCGGGTACGATCAGCCCCAGCATTTT
CDR3 protein: CASSWGGLGYDQPQHF

J gene: TRBJ2-2
clone size: -
D gene: -
V gene: TRBV5-4
CDR3 DNA: TGTGCCAGCAGCTTTGTCGGGTATGGCACCGGGGAGCTGTTTTTT
CDR3 protein: CASSFVGYGTGELFF

J gene: TRBJ1-5
clone size: -
D gene: -
V gene: TRBV21-1
CDR3 DNA: TGTGCCAGCATTACAGGGGACAATCAGCCCCAGCATTTT
CDR3 protein: CASITGDNQPQHF

J gene: TRBJ1-3
clone size: -
D gene: -
V gene: TRBV7-9
CDR3 DNA: TGTGCCAGCAGCTTAGCGCGAAACGTCGACTCTGGAAACACCATATATTTT
CDR3 protein: CASSLARNVDSGNTIYF

J gene: TRBJ2-7
clone size: -
D gene: TRBD2
V gene: TRBV5-6
CDR3 DNA: TGTGCCAGCAGCTTAATAGCGGGAGGGCCTGGCGAGCAGTACTTC
CDR3 protein: CASSLIAGGPGEQYF

J gene: TRBJ2-3
clone size: -
D gene: -
V gene: TRBV4-1
CDR3 DNA: TGCGCCAGCAGCCAAGATCTCGCGGGATCCACAGATACGCAGTATTTT
CDR3 protein: CASSQDLAGSTDTQYF

J gene: TRBJ2-6
clone size: -
D gene: TRBD2
V gene: TRBV5-1
CDR3 DNA: TGCGCCAGCAGCACGGGACTAGCGAACTCTGGGGCCAACGTCCTGACTTTC
CDR3 protein: CASSTGLANSGANVLTF

J gene: TRBJ1-2
clone size: few
D gene: -
V gene: TRBV6-1
CDR3 DNA: TGTGCCAGCAGTGAACGGGGAATAATCTACACCTTC
CDR3 protein: CASSERGIIYTF

J gene: TRBJ1-2
clone size: -
D gene: TRBD1
V gene: TRBV19
CDR3 DNA: TGTGCCAGTAGTGCCCTGCTCAGGGGGGTAAGAGGCTACACCTTC
CDR3 protein: CASSALLRGVRGYTF

J gene: TRBJ2-5
clone size: -
D gene: -
V gene: TRBV11-2
CDR3 DNA: TGTGCCAGCAGCTTGAGTAGAGAAGAGACCCAGTACTTC
CDR3 protein: CASSLSREETQYF

J gene: TRBJ1-4
clone size: -
D gene: -
V gene: TRBV6-6
CDR3 DNA: TGTGCCAGCACCCAGAGGGCCACTAATGAAAAACTGTTTTTT
CDR3 protein: CASTQRATNEKLFF

J gene: TRBJ1-4
clone size: -
D gene: -
V gene: TRBV29-1
CDR3 DNA: TGCAGCGTTGTCGGCGAGGCTGAAGAAAAACTGTTTTTT
CDR3 protein: CSVVGEAEEKLFF

J gene: TRBJ1-1
clone size: -
D gene: -
V gene: TRBV5-1
CDR3 DNA: TGCGCCAGCAGCTGGACGGGGGATGGGGCTGAAGCTTTCTTT
CDR3 protein: CASSWTGDGAEAFF

J gene: TRBJ2-5
clone size: -
D gene: TRBD1
V gene: TRBV18
CDR3 DNA: TGTGCCAGCTCACCATATAACGGGACAGGGGTGTACCAAGAGACCCAGTACTTC
CDR3 protein: CASSPYNGTGVYQETQYF

J gene: TRBJ2-1
clone size: -
D gene: -
V gene: TRBV19
CDR3 DNA: TGTGCCAGTAGTATCGGGGAGCCCTACAATGAGCAGTTCTTC
CDR3 protein: CASSIGEPYNEQFF

J gene: TRBJ1-5
clone size: once
D gene: TRBD1
V gene: TRBV7-2
CDR3 DNA: TGTGCCAGCAGCCCGGGACAGGGAAACGGTCAGCCCCAGCATTTT
CDR3 protein: CASSPGQGNGQPQHF

J gene: TRBJ1-2
clone size: -
D gene: -
V gene: TRBV19
CDR3 DNA: TGTGCCAGTAGTTATCCGGGACTACATCGTGGCTACACCTTC
CDR3 protein: CASSYPGLHRGYTF

J gene: TRBJ2-4
clone size: -
D gene: TRBD1
V gene: TRBV2
CDR3 DNA: TGTGCCAGCAGTGTTAACAGGGGTTCGCTAGCCAAAAACATTCAGTACTTC
CDR3 protein: CASSVNRGSLAKNIQYF

J gene: TRBJ2-1
clone size: -
D gene: -
V gene: TRBV2
CDR3 DNA: TGTGCCAGGACCTTCAACGACAGGTTCCCTTACAATGAGCAGTTCTTC
CDR3 protein: CARTFNDRFPYNEQFF

J gene: TRBJ1-2
clone size: once
D gene: -
V gene: TRBV5-6
CDR3 DNA: TGTGCCAGCAGCTTGTGGCGCTCCTCCCCAGGTGGCTACACCTTC
CDR3 protein: CASSLWRSSPGGYTF

J gene: TRBJ2-7
clone size: -
D gene: TRBD2
V gene: TRBV28
CDR3 DNA: TGTGCCAGCACCCTAGCGGGAGGGGTCTACGAGCAGTACTTC
CDR3 protein: CASTLAGGVYEQYF

J gene: TRBJ2-2
clone size: -
D gene: TRBD2
V gene: TRBV11-3
CDR3 DNA: TGTGCCAGCAGCTTAGGGACTAGCGGGAGCACCGGGGAGCTGTTTTTT
CDR3 protein: CASSLGTSGSTGELFF

J gene: TRBJ2-1
clone size: once
D gene: TRBD2
V gene: TRBV5-1
CDR3 DNA: TGCGCCAGCAGCGGTCAAGCGGGAGGGGGCAATGAGCAGTTCTTC
CDR3 protein: CASSGQAGGGNEQFF

J gene: TRBJ1-1
clone size: -
D gene: -
V gene: TRBV6-5
CDR3 DNA: TGTGCCAGCAGTTACTGGGGGCCCATGAACACTGAAGCTTTCTTT
CDR3 protein: CASSYWGPMNTEAFF

J gene: TRBJ2-7
clone size: -
D gene: TRBD2
V gene: TRBV19
CDR3 DNA: TGTGCCAGTAGTCCCCGTACTAGCGCGCTTTCCTACGAGCAGTACTTC
CDR3 protein: CASSPRTSALSYEQYF

J gene: TRBJ1-5
clone size: few
D gene: TRBD1
V gene: TRBV19
CDR3 DNA: TGTGCCAGTAACCCACCGGACAGGGTTGCAAATCAGCCCCAGCATTTT
CDR3 protein: CASNPPDRVANQPQHF